This TCR beta chain comes out of a study of a mutant IDH1 vaccine in newly diagnosed glioma. Regarding time point: week 11, during vaccination. Topical imiquimod accompanied each vaccine dose, which consisted of 300 ug of mutant IDH1 20-mer peptide. Profiling relied on immunoSEQ multiplex PCR, and the TCRdb table lists in-frame clones only, not all of them. The sample has about 25,000 clones, around 73% seen once; the top ten hold more than 7.5%. The germline V and J ends were trimmed by 1 base and 8 bases, with 8 bases remaining between them. This CDR3 is 12 amino acids long. Germline V gene data show CDR1 as MNHEY and CDR2 as SVGAGI. A few counts support this clone. Its target is unknown.

V usage is TRBV6-5 and J usage is TRBJ1-2, with D unresolved. This sample comprised PBMCs, obtained from a glioma patient whose treatment included an IDH1 peptide vaccine. This clonotype originated in a woman aged 18-29 years with glioma. CDR3 in DNA: TGTGCCAGCAGTTACTTCGGCATGGGCTACACCTTC. It encodes CASSYFGMGYTF.